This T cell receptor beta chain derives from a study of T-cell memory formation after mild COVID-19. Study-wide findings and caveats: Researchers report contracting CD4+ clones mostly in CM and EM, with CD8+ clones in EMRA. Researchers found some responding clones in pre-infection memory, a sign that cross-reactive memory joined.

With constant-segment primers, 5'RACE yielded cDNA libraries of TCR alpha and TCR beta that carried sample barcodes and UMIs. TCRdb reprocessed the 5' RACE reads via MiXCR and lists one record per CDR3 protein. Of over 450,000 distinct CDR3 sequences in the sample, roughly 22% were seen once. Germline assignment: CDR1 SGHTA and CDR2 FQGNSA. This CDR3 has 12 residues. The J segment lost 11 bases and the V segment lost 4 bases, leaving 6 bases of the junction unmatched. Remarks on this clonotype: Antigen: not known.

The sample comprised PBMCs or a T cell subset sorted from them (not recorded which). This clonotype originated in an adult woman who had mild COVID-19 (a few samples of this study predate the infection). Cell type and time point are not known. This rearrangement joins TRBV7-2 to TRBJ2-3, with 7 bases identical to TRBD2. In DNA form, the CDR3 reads TGTGCCAGCAGCTCGTGGGGGGGGAAGCAGTATTTT. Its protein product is CASSSWGGKQYF.